This TCR beta chain was captured in a study of blood T cell repertoires in COVID-19. For the study at large: Symptom resolution, clearance, or two negative PCRs marked donors in Cohort 3 as recovered. The United States, Italy and Spain provided the acute and convalescent COVID-19 samples. T cells, B-cell-depleted T cells, or PBMCs provided the cDNA or gDNA that served as material.

Germline-derived CDR1 and CDR2 are MNHEY and SVGAGI. V was pared by 8 bases and J by 7 bases, with 23 bases between. This CDR3 has 15 residues. Data came from immunoSEQ multiplex PCR; TCRdb stores just in-frame clones and leaves some out. The sample contains over 200,000 clones, 85% to 90% of which appear only once. The receptor comes from a woman aged 45-65 years in a cohort exposed to, infected with or recovered from COVID-19 (not recorded which). The rearrangement uses TRBV6-5 and TRBJ1-2, with a weak D call TRBD1 (6 bases). Sequenced material: PBMCs or T cells enriched from blood (not recorded which). In nucleotides, the CDR3 is TGTGCCAGCCACAGTCAGGGAACCAGGGGATCTGGCTACACCTTC. Translated, it gives CASHSQGTRGSGYTF.